The rows below give T cell receptor beta chains drawn from one sample of a study of OX40 agonist ivuxolimab in advanced cancers. The data were produced by immunoSEQ multiplex PCR, yet TCRdb's version contains in-frame clones alone and is incomplete. The data show about 31,000 clones, 87% seen once. Sequenced here: CD4+ or CD8+ T cells sorted from blood, sampled in a trial of the OX40 agonist ivuxolimab. Receptors were obtained from an adult with an advanced solid tumor such as melanoma, head and neck, liver or kidney cancer. Both conserved end residues are part of each CDR3. A D gene is named only where the DNA matches it firmly. Where a row states a size, it is once, few, many or the class of an expanded clone; other rows omit it.

v_call	j_call	clone_size	d_call	cdr3_nt	cdr3_aa
TRBV10-3	TRBJ2-2	-	-	TGTGCCATCAGTGAGTTCCACCTTGGGGTTAACACCGGGGAGCTGTTTTTT	CAISEFHLGVNTGELFF
TRBV10-2	TRBJ2-1	-	-	TGCGCCAGCAGTAGATCCGGGACCCCCCTATTGGATGAGCAGTTCTTC	CASSRSGTPLLDEQFF
TRBV19	TRBJ2-2	-	-	TGTGCCAGTATGGCCCGGGAGACACTGAACACCGGGGAGCTGTTTTTT	CASMARETLNTGELFF
TRBV19	TRBJ2-2	-	-	TGTGCCAGTAGTACACAGGTTGCGAACACCGGGGAGCTGTTTTTT	CASSTQVANTGELFF
TRBV7-2	TRBJ2-7	few	TRBD2	TGTGCCAGCAGCTTTCCGGGACTAGTCTACGAGCAGTACTTC	CASSFPGLVYEQYF
TRBV27	TRBJ2-2	-	-	TGTGCCAGCAGACCCGGACAAGTTTTTTTCGCGAACACCGGGGAGCTGTTTTTT	CASRPGQVFFANTGELFF
TRBV14	TRBJ2-5	-	-	TGTGCCAGCAGCGAATTTCTAAATATGGAGACCCAGTACTTC	CASSEFLNMETQYF
TRBV5-6	TRBJ2-7	-	TRBD2	TGTGCCAGCAGCCCGCTAGCGGGAGTAGGCTACGAGCAGTACTTC	CASSPLAGVGYEQYF
TRBV19	TRBJ1-1	once	TRBD1	TGTGCCAGTAGTTTTACGACAGGGGGGGAAACTGAAGCTTTCTTT	CASSFTTGGETEAFF
TRBV5-1	TRBJ2-2	-	TRBD2	TGCGCCAGCTATTATAGGCTAGCGGACACCGGGGAGCTGTTTTTT	CASYYRLADTGELFF
TRBV5-1	TRBJ1-4	-	TRBD1	TGCGCCAGCAGCTCCGGGACAGCAACTAATGAAAAACTGTTTTTT	CASSSGTATNEKLFF
TRBV28	TRBJ2-1	-	TRBD1	TGTGCCAGCAGTGCCCGGACAGGGGTCTACAATGAGCAGTTCTTC	CASSARTGVYNEQFF
TRBV19	TRBJ2-1	-	-	TGTGCCAGTAGTTTGATGGGGGGTAACAATGAGCAGTTCTTC	CASSLMGGNNEQFF
TRBV9	TRBJ1-1	-	-	TGTGCCAGCAGCCCCCGGCGGGAGGGGGAAGCTTTCTTT	CASSPRREGEAFF
TRBV29-1	TRBJ2-1	-	TRBD2	TGCAGCGTTGAATTTTTATCGGGAGGTGTCACGGATGAGCAGTTCTTC	CSVEFLSGGVTDEQFF
TRBV7-2	TRBJ2-7	-	-	TGTGCCAGCAGCTTAGCGGGGGCTTTTGGTGAGCAGTACTTC	CASSLAGAFGEQYF
TRBV2	TRBJ2-2	-	-	TGTGCCAGCAGTGAACGGAGGGGAACCGGGGAGCTGTTTTTT	CASSERRGTGELFF
TRBV6-1	TRBJ1-2	-	TRBD1	TGTGCCAGCTGGACAGGGGACTATGGCTACACCTTC	CASWTGDYGYTF
TRBV9	TRBJ2-2	-	-	TGTGCCAGCAGCGTAGTTAGCGCCGTCGGGGAGCTGTTTTTT	CASSVVSAVGELFF
TRBV9	TRBJ2-3	-	-	TGTGCCAGCAGCGTACATCCTGGCACAGATACGCAGTATTTT	CASSVHPGTDTQYF
TRBV15	TRBJ1-5	-	-	TGTGCCACCAGCACCTCACGTGCCGGACGGCCCCAGCATTTT	CATSTSRAGRPQHF
TRBV6-5	TRBJ2-3	-	-	TGTGCCAGCAGTTACCGAGGGGCAGGAGATACGCAGTATTTT	CASSYRGAGDTQYF
TRBV15	TRBJ2-1	-	-	TGTGCCACCAGCAGAGGGTACCTTGCGGCGGGGCACAATGAGCAGTTCTTC	CATSRGYLAAGHNEQFF
TRBV7-9	TRBJ2-1	-	-	TGTGCCAGCAGCTCCCAAGGACTGGGATCCTACAATGAGCAGTTCTTC	CASSSQGLGSYNEQFF
TRBV7-6	TRBJ2-7	-	-	TGTGCCAGCAGCTTAGAGGCAGTCCCTGGGGAGCAGTACTTC	CASSLEAVPGEQYF
TRBV5-1	TRBJ1-2	-	TRBD1	TGCGCCAGCAGCTTGGCGGGGACAGGGCCGAGTTTGGATGGCTACACCTTC	CASSLAGTGPSLDGYTF
TRBV7-9	TRBJ2-2	-	-	TGTGCCAGCAGCTTAGATTACCCCACCGGGGAGCTGTTTTTT	CASSLDYPTGELFF
TRBV4-1	TRBJ2-1	-	-	TGCGCCAGCAGCCAAGAGCGGACGGTATACAATGAGCAGTTCTTC	CASSQERTVYNEQFF
TRBV28	TRBJ2-7	-	-	TGTGCCAGCAGTTCGGGACGGGGTTACTCCTACGAGCAGTACTTC	CASSSGRGYSYEQYF
TRBV28	TRBJ2-2	-	-	TGTGCCAGCAGCCTAGGGACACTTAACACCGGGGAGCTGTTTTTT	CASSLGTLNTGELFF
TRBV14	TRBJ2-7	few	-	TGTGCCAGCAGCCAAGGTGTTTCTGGGAGGCCGTGGTTC	CASSQGVSGRPWF
TRBV5-1	TRBJ2-1	once	TRBD1	TGCGCCAGCAGCTTGAATTTCAAACAGGGGATTTGGCATGAGCAGTTCTTC	CASSLNFKQGIWHEQFF
TRBV11-3	TRBJ2-1	once	TRBD2	TGTGCCAGCAGCTTGGGGACTAGCAGGGGCAATGAGCAGTTCTTC	CASSLGTSRGNEQFF
TRBV27	TRBJ2-7	-	TRBD2	TGTGCCAGCAGTTTTGGGCAGCGGGGATTAGAGCAGTACTTC	CASSFGQRGLEQYF
TRBV2	TRBJ1-4	-	-	TGTGCCAGCAGTCGGAACAGGGCTGCAACTAATGAAAAACTGTTTTTT	CASSRNRAATNEKLFF
TRBV11-2	TRBJ2-3	-	TRBD1	TGTGCCAGCAGCTTGTTGGGACAGATTGGCACAGATACGCAGTATTTT	CASSLLGQIGTDTQYF
TRBV10-1	TRBJ2-5	-	TRBD2	TGCGCCAGCAGTGGGTCACTAGCGGGGCAAGAGACCCAGTACTTC	CASSGSLAGQETQYF
TRBV18	TRBJ1-4	-	-	TGTGCCAGCTCACCAGGTGCAACTAATGAAAAACTGTTTTTT	CASSPGATNEKLFF
TRBV5-1	TRBJ2-1	-	TRBD2	TGCGCCAGCAGCGAAGGACTAGCGGGATCCTACAATGAGCAGTTCTTC	CASSEGLAGSYNEQFF
TRBV19	TRBJ1-2	-	TRBD1	TGTGCCAGTAGTCGAGGGGGCGCGAACTATGGCTACACCTTC	CASSRGGANYGYTF
TRBV28	TRBJ2-3	-	TRBD2	TGTGCCAGCAGTCGGAATAGCGGGAGGGCCACAGATACGCAGTATTTT	CASSRNSGRATDTQYF
TRBV6-5	TRBJ2-1	-	TRBD1	TGTGCCAGCAGTAAACAGGGGGAGCAGTTCTTC	CASSKQGEQFF
TRBV7-9	TRBJ2-7	-	-	TGTGCCAGCAGCTCCGGACTAACCTACGAGCAGTACTTC	CASSSGLTYEQYF
TRBV28	TRBJ1-3	-	-	TGTGCCAGCAGTTTAGCCACAGGGTATGGAAACACCATATATTTT	CASSLATGYGNTIYF
TRBV25-1	TRBJ1-1	-	-	TGTGCCAGCAGTTCGAACAGGAGGCCCCCGGGCGCTGAAGCTTTCTTT	CASSSNRRPPGAEAFF
TRBV14	TRBJ2-5	-	-	TGTGCCAGCAGCGAATTTCTAGATATGGAGACCCAGTACTTC	CASSEFLDMETQYF
TRBV11-2	TRBJ2-2	-	TRBD2	TGTGCCAGCAGCCCCCTCGGCGGGGGGGTAGGCGGGGAGCTGTTTTTT	CASSPLGGGVGGELFF
TRBV6-5	TRBJ2-1	-	-	TGTGCCAGCAGGACTCCCGGGGAGTACAATGAGCAGTTCTTC	CASRTPGEYNEQFF
TRBV19	TRBJ1-4	-	-	TGTGCCAGTAGTGCAGGGACCTTAAATGAAAAACTGTTTTTT	CASSAGTLNEKLFF
TRBV15	TRBJ2-1	-	-	TGTGCCACCAGCAGAGATCCGGGATTCCAGTACAATGAGCAGTTCTTC	CATSRDPGFQYNEQFF
TRBV19	TRBJ1-4	-	-	TGTGCCAGTAGTCCGTGGGACGGCGGGAATGAAAAACTGTTTTTT	CASSPWDGGNEKLFF
TRBV6-6	TRBJ2-6	-	-	TGTGCCAGCACCGAAACTCGCTCTGGGGCCAACGTCCTGACTTTC	CASTETRSGANVLTF